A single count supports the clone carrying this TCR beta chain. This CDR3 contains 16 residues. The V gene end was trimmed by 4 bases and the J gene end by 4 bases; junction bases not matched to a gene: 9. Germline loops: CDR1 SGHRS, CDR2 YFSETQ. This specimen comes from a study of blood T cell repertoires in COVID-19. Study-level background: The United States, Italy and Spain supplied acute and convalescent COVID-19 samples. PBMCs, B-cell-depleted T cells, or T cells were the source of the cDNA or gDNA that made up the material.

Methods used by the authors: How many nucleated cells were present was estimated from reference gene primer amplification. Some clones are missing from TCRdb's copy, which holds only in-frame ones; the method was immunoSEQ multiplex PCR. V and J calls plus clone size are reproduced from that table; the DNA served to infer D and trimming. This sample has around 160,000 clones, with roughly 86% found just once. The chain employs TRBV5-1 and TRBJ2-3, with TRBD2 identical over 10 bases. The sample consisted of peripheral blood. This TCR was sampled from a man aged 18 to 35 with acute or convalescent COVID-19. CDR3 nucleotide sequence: TGCGCCAGCAGCCACGATGTAGCGGGGGGTGCAGATACGCAGTATTTT. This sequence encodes CASSHDVAGGADTQYF. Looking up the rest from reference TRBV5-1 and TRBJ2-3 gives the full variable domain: KAGVTQTPRYLIKTRGQQVTLSCSPISGHRSVSWYQQTPGQGLQFLFEYFSETQRNKGNFPGRFSGRQFSNSRSEMNVSTLELGDSALYLCASSHDVAGGADTQYFGPGTRLTVL.